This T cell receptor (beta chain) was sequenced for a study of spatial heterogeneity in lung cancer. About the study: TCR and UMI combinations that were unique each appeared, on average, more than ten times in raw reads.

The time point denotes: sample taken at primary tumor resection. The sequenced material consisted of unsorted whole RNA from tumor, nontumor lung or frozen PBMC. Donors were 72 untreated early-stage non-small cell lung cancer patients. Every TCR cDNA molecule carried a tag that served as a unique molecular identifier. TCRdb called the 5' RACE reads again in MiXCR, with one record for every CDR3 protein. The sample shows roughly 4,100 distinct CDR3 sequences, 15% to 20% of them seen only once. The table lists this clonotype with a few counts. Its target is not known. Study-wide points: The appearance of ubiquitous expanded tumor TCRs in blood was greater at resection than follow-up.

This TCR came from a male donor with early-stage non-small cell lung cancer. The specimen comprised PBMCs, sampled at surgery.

CDR3 nucleotides: TGTGCCAGCAGCTCGGGTCGCGCGGAGACCCAGTACTTC. As protein: CASSSGRAETQYF. The rearrangement joins TRBV7-2 to TRBJ2-5; unclear D gene. Germline V gene data show CDR1 as SGHTA and CDR2 as FQGNSA. This CDR3 contains 13 residues. Between the trimmed V and J ends, which lost 4 bases and 5 bases, there was a span of 11 bases. Full variable domain (rest looked up from reference TRBV7-2 and TRBJ2-5): GAGVSQSPSNKVTEKGKDVELRCDPISGHTALYWYRQSLGQGLEFLIYFQGNSAPDKSGLPSDRFSAERTGGSVSTLTIQRTQQEDSAVYLCASSSGRAETQYFGPGTRLLVL.